This T cell receptor (beta chain) was recorded in a study of T-cell reconstitution after alpha-beta-depleted transplantation in children. From germline, CDR1 is MNHNS and CDR2 SASEGT. The CDR3 has 14 residues. Trimming took 5 bases from V and 3 from J, leaving 13 bases between them. This clonotype was observed a handful of times. As it was prepared, the TCRbeta library received unique molecular identifiers. One entry per CDR3 protein results from TCRdb running MiXCR on the PCR reads. The sample has 350,000 to 450,000 distinct CDR3 sequences; about 14% are singletons. The J gene is TRBJ1-2, the V gene TRBV6-1; D unresolved. This specimen was PBMCs, taken from the stem cell graft. This TCR was recovered from a human donor who donated a stem cell graft to a child with Fanconi anemia. As DNA, the CDR3 is TGTGCCAGCAGTCGGAGGGTTTCCGACTATGGCTACACCTTC. This sequence encodes CASSRRVSDYGYTF.